The 25 T cell receptor beta chains listed next were all sequenced from one sample in a study of T cell repertoires in ileal Crohn's disease. Sequencing used immunoSEQ multiplex PCR; TCRdb keeps in-frame clones, though not all of them. The data contain over 15,000 clones, 55% to 85% of them singletons. Stated time point: neoterminal ileum biopsy at postoperative endoscopy, about 6 months after surgery. Sequenced input: ileal tissue. The source is an adult with Crohn's disease.

The chain joins TRBV2 to TRBJ1-1; 9 positions match TRBD1. Germline V gene sequence: CDR1 SNHLY, CDR2 FYNNEI. The CDR3 extends over 14 amino acids. Trimming took 6 bases from V and 2 from J; bases not matched to a gene: 4. CDR3 bases: TGTGCCAGCAGAACGGGACAGGGAAACACTGAAGCTTTCTTT. It codes for CASRTGQGNTEAFF.

The chain couples TRBV6-1 to TRBJ2-3, with 11 positions matching TRBD2. Germline V gives CDR1 MNHNS, CDR2 SASEGT. After removal of 5 bases from V and 4 bases from J, the junction contained 5 bases not matched to a gene. This CDR3 comprises 15 residues. The DNA for the CDR3 is TGTGCCAGCAGTAGACTAGCGGGAATCGCAGATACGCAGTATTTT. Protein: CASSRLAGIADTQYF.

This sequence joins TRBV4-1 and TRBJ2-4, with 12 positions matching TRBD2. This CDR3 is built from 16 residues. V lost 1 base and J lost 6; bases outside the gene matches: 4. The germline V gene encodes CDR1 MGHRA and CDR2 YSYEKL. The CDR3 region has the DNA TGCGCCAGCAGCCAAGGTTCTAGCGGGGGGGTAAACATTCAGTACTTC. Its translation: CASSQGSSGGVNIQYF.

The chain links TRBV19 to TRBJ1-2; D uncertain. This CDR3 comprises 16 residues. Trimming took off 1 base at V and 2 bases at J, with 14 bases between the two ends. The germline V gene has CDR1 LNHDA and CDR2 SQIVND (reference sequence). The CDR3 nucleotides are TGTGCCAGTAGTATAGGGCAGATAACTACAAACTATGGCTACACCTTC. Its protein product is CASSIGQITTNYGYTF.

The chain recombines TRBV15 with TRBJ1-1; D gene unclear. V shed 1 base and J shed 0 bases, with 6 bases lying between them. Per the germline V gene, CDR1 is LNHNV and CDR2 is YYDKDF (reference sequence). The CDR3 spans 14 residues. In DNA, the CDR3 is TGTGCCACCAGCAGAGCGACACTGAACACTGAAGCTTTCTTT. It encodes CATSRATLNTEAFF.

This sequence joins TRBV7-9 and TRBJ2-7, with D hard to call. Trimming cost V 5 bases and J 5 bases, with 10 bases left between them. Germline V gene data show CDR1 as SEHNR and CDR2 as FQNEAQ (reference sequence). The length of the CDR3 is 12 residues. CDR3 in amino acids: CASSTVTNEQYF. Here the CDR3 DNA reads TGTGCCAGCAGCACAGTTACAAACGAGCAGTACTTC.

The rearrangement joins TRBV2 to TRBJ2-4, with 13 bases aligning to TRBD2. There are 18 residues in the CDR3. The trim removed 1 base at V and 3 bases at J, leaving 6 bases unmatched. Germline V gene sequence: CDR1 SNHLY, CDR2 FYNNEI. In nucleotides, the CDR3 is TGTGCCAGCAGTGAAGAGGGACTAGCGGGGCCCGGCAAAAACATTCAGTACTTC. Translation gives CASSEEGLAGPGKNIQYF.

The chain uses TRBV6-1 and TRBJ1-2; 7 nucleotides agree with TRBD1. Germline V CDR1 and CDR2: MNHNS, SASEGT. This CDR3 is 14 amino acids long. The V segment lost 7 bases and the J segment 2 bases; nucleotides outside the gene matches: 7. The CDR3 is CASTTLRGNYGYTF. CDR3 bases: TGTGCCAGCACTACTCTCAGGGGGAACTATGGCTACACCTTC.

There are a few counts of this clone. The genes are TRBV7-3 and TRBJ2-2, with a possible D match to TRBD1 (5 bases). The CDR3 length is 14 residues. Between the trimmed V and J ends, which lost 0 bases and 6 bases, there was a span of 8 bases. The germline CDR1 and CDR2 sequences are SGHTA and FQGTGA. The CDR3 region has the DNA TGTGCCAGCAGCTTAACGGTCAGGGCCGGGGAGCTGTTTTTT. Translating it yields CASSLTVRAGELFF. Looking up the rest from reference TRBV7-3 and TRBJ2-2 gives the full variable domain: GAGVSQTPSNKVTEKGKYVELRCDPISGHTALYWYRQSLGQGPEFLIYFQGTGAADDSGLPNDRFFAVRPEGSVSTLKIQRTERGDSAVYLCASSLTVRAGELFFGEGSRLTVL.

Only a few counts were recorded for this clone. The chain links TRBV15 to TRBJ2-5; perhaps TRBD1 as D (6 bases). With the DNA end fitting TRBJ2-7 better, the J assignment may be wrong. The germline V gene encodes CDR1 LNHNV and CDR2 YYDKDF (reference sequence). The CDR3 is 13 residues long. The CDR3 spells CATSRGPGDEQYF. The CDR3 nucleotides are TGTGCCACCAGCAGAGGACCAGGGGACGAGCAGTACTTC.

The chain uses TRBV4-2 and TRBJ2-2, with a tentative D call TRBD1 (6 bases). V was trimmed by 1 base and J by 3 bases, leaving 6 bases between them. CDR1 is LGHNA and CDR2 is YNFKEQ in the germline V gene. CDR3 length: 14 residues. The CDR3 nucleotides read TGTGCCAGCAGCCAAGGACAGGACACCGGGGAGCTGTTTTTT. This sequence encodes CASSQGQDTGELFF.

This chain joins TRBV5-1 and TRBJ2-3; D possibly corresponds to TRBD1 (6 bases). The germline gives CDR1 SGHRS, CDR2 YFSETQ. The CDR3 runs to 17 residues. V dropped 4 bases and J dropped 0 bases, with 18 bases sitting between them. For the CDR3, the DNA is TGCGCCAGCAGCCTTCCGGGACACCGAACTAGCACAGATACGCAGTATTTT. It specifies CASSLPGHRTSTDTQYF.

The chain has TRBV4-3 and TRBJ1-2, with 7 bases that match TRBD1. CDR3 length: 15 residues. After removal of 1 base from V and 3 bases from J, the junction contained 5 bases not matched to a gene. Looked up from germline, CDR1 is LGHNA and CDR2 is YSLEER. CDR3 region: CASSQAGTADYGYTF. As DNA, the CDR3 is TGCGCCAGCAGCCAAGCTGGGACAGCCGACTATGGCTACACCTTC.

The J gene is TRBJ2-7, the V gene TRBV30; 7 nucleotides line up with TRBD2. The length of the CDR3 is 16 residues. V lost 0 bases, J lost 2 bases, and 10 bases stayed unmatched. CDR1 is GTSNPN, CDR2 SVGIG, per germline (reference sequence). The CDR3 bases are TGTGCCTGGAGTGTACGGGCCACGGGAGGCCCCTACGAGCAGTACTTC. This gives the protein CAWSVRATGGPYEQYF.

This clone appeared a few times. This chain uses TRBV27 with TRBJ2-7; D is perhaps TRBD1 (6 bases). V was trimmed by 6 bases and J by 0 bases, leaving 12 bases between them. Germline V lookup: CDR1 MNHEY, CDR2 SMNVEV (reference sequence). The CDR3 consists of 14 residues. DNA of the CDR3: TGTGCCAGCAGCTTCGACAGGACCTCCTACGAGCAGTACTTC. Amino acid sequence: CASSFDRTSYEQYF.

This chain joins TRBV4-3 and TRBJ1-2; a weak D match, TRBD1 (5 bases). CDR1 is LGHNA and CDR2 is YSLEER in the germline V gene. This CDR3 contains 15 residues. Between the trimmed V and J ends, which lost 0 bases and 4 bases, there was a span of 12 bases. The CDR3 is CASSQDTGELYGYTF. The DNA for the CDR3 is TGCGCCAGCAGCCAAGATACAGGAGAGCTCTATGGCTACACCTTC.

The CDR3 nucleotides read TGTGCCAGCAGCCCACTCTGGGGGGAGGCCGGGGAGCTGTTTTTT. Encoded protein: CASSPLWGEAGELFF. The rearrangement uses TRBV7-6 and TRBJ2-2; tentative D call: TRBD2 (6 bases). The CDR3 totals 15 residues. Trimming left V 5 bases short and J 6 bases short, with 16 bases between. CDR1 SGHVS and CDR2 FNYEAQ come from the germline V gene.

The DNA of the CDR3 is TGTGCCAGCAGCCCCCGCAGCGGGGTGTTGTACGAGCAGTACTTC. Amino acid sequence: CASSPRSGVLYEQYF. V and J are TRBV11-2 and TRBJ2-7, with 7 positions matching TRBD2. With 5 bases clipped from V and 4 bases from J, the junction kept 11 bases outside the gene matches. This CDR3 region has 15 residues. Looked up from germline, CDR1 is SGHAT and CDR2 is FQNNGV.

This chain's CDR3 is CAWSGAWASGRSEQYF. The DNA for the CDR3 is TGTGCCTGGAGTGGCGCTTGGGCTAGCGGGAGGTCCGAGCAGTACTTC. This chain connects TRBV30 to TRBJ2-7; 11 nucleotides line up with TRBD2. This CDR3 contains 16 residues. CDR1 is GTSNPN and CDR2 is SVGIG in the germline V gene (reference sequence). V dropped 1 base and J dropped 6; count of bases not matched to a gene: 11.

This clone was counted once. The chain joins TRBV20-1 to TRBJ2-5; D possibly corresponds to TRBD1 (5 bases). The CDR3 contains 11 residues. CDR1 is DFQATT and CDR2 is SNEGSKA in the germline V gene (reference sequence). Trimming pared 4 bases from V and 11 bases from J, leaving 14 bases between. The CDR3 spells CSAKTGVEQYF. The CDR3 region has the DNA TGCAGTGCTAAAACAGGAGTAGAGCAGTACTTC.

V gene TRBV4-2 combines with J gene TRBJ2-1; 14 bases map to TRBD2. The J segment lost 7 bases and the V segment lost 0 bases, leaving 8 bases of the junction unmatched. Per the germline V gene, CDR1 is LGHNA and CDR2 is YNFKEQ. The CDR3 covers 18 residues. In DNA form, the CDR3 reads TGTGCCAGCAGCCAAGATCGCCCGACTAGCGGGGGGGGTAATGAGCAGTTCTTC. This gives the protein CASSQDRPTSGGGNEQFF.

This clone turned up a few times. CDR3 coding DNA: TGTGCCAGCAGTTATATCAGACAGGGGGGCACAGATACGCAGTATTTT. It is translated as CASSYIRQGGTDTQYF. The chain has TRBV2 and TRBJ2-3; 9 bases agree with TRBD1. The germline V gene encodes CDR1 SNHLY and CDR2 FYNNEI. The length of the CDR3 is 16 residues. V shed 5 bases and J 1 base; nucleotides not matched to a gene: 7.

The chain has TRBV19 and TRBJ1-2, with D maybe TRBD1 (5 bases). V lost 5 bases and J lost 1, with 17 bases in between. In germline, CDR1 is LNHDA, CDR2 SQIVND (reference sequence). The CDR3 covers 16 residues. This CDR3 is CASSPGFTQDNYGYTF. CDR3 DNA sequence: TGTGCCAGTAGTCCAGGGTTCACTCAAGATAACTATGGCTACACCTTC.

The rearrangement uses TRBV6-6 and TRBJ1-2; 10 bases map to TRBD1. Germline assignment: CDR1 MNHNY and CDR2 SVGAGI (reference sequence). V gave up 6 bases and J gave up 6 bases; unmatched junction bases: 10. CDR3 length equals 15 residues. CDR3 coding DNA: TGTGCCAGCAGCCCCACCCCGGACAGGGGGGATGGCTACACCTTC. Translating it yields CASSPTPDRGDGYTF.

This chain links TRBV2 with TRBJ1-4, with a tentative D call TRBD1 (5 bases). Germline V gene lookup returns CDR1 SNHLY and CDR2 FYNNEI. The CDR3 is 15 amino acids. V lost 5 bases, J lost 7 bases, and 17 bases lay in between. CDR3 nucleotide sequence: TGTGCCAGCAGTACCCAGGGTGAAGGCGGTGAAAAACTGTTTTTT. It codes for CASSTQGEGGEKLFF.